This T cell receptor (beta chain) emerged from a study of blood T cell dynamics during melanoma immunotherapy. Documented time point: pre-treatment baseline. One draw preceded checkpoint blockade; another followed its first cycle at week 3. Apart from a couple of fast progressors, RECIST 1.1 response was judged 12 weeks post-infusion. Germline-derived CDR1 and CDR2 are SEHNR and FQNEAQ (reference sequence). The CDR3 loop spans 14 amino acids. The V and J ends lost 4 bases and 2 bases respectively, with 12 bases between them. A fixed DNA input of around 0.35 ug was used per bulk PBMC sample. Sequencing used immunoSEQ multiplex PCR; TCRdb keeps in-frame clones, though not all of them. This sample has roughly 14,000 clones; around 86% occur once, and the top ten carry about 6%.

The chain recombines TRBV7-9 with TRBJ2-7; D may match TRBD1 or TRBD2 (6 bases each). The TCR sequence derives from a human donor with melanoma. Sequenced material: blood, taken from a patient treated with checkpoint blockade. As DNA, the CDR3 is TGTGCCAGCAGCTCCGGAGGGGGGACCTACGAGCAGTACTTC. This translates into CASSSGGGTYEQYF.